This is a list of T cell receptor beta chains from one sample in a study of blood T cells in healthy people across ages. TCRdb processed the 5' RACE reads anew with MiXCR; each CDR3 protein has one entry. This sample has fewer than 800,000 distinct CDR3 sequences, with roughly 25% found just once. Separately, the same data were catalogued under a study of T cells of mothers and their children.

Sequencing used blood. Receptors originate from a boy younger than 18 in good health. Each CDR3 is given with its conserved first and last residue. The D gene is left open where the match is weak. Expanded clones are given a class, and other clones once, few, many or no size at all.

V gene: TRBV28
clone size: -
J gene: TRBJ2-7
D gene: TRBD1
CDR3 protein: CASRGTGGASYEQYF
CDR3 DNA: TGTGCCAGCAGGGGAACAGGGGGAGCCTCCTACGAGCAGTACTTC

V gene: TRBV14
clone size: -
J gene: TRBJ2-1
D gene: -
CDR3 protein: CASSPLAGGREQFF
CDR3 DNA: TGTGCCAGCAGCCCACTGGCCGGGGGGCGTGAGCAGTTCTTC

V gene: TRBV7-9
clone size: few
J gene: TRBJ1-6
D gene: -
CDR3 protein: CASSRTVSSYNSPLHF
CDR3 DNA: TGTGCCAGCAGCCGGACAGTTAGCTCCTATAATTCACCCCTCCACTTT

V gene: TRBV6-1
clone size: few
J gene: TRBJ2-4
D gene: TRBD1
CDR3 protein: CASSAPDLQGPKNIQYF
CDR3 DNA: TGTGCCAGCAGTGCACCGGACTTACAGGGGCCAAAAAACATTCAGTACTTC

V gene: TRBV12-3/TRBV12-4
clone size: -
J gene: TRBJ1-4
D gene: -
CDR3 protein: CASSVAAEKLFF
CDR3 DNA: TGTGCCAGCAGCGTCGCAGCTGAAAAACTGTTTTTT

V gene: TRBV3-1
clone size: -
J gene: TRBJ2-3
D gene: -
CDR3 protein: CASSHTGLDTQYF
CDR3 DNA: TGTGCCAGCAGCCATACAGGGCTAGATACGCAGTATTTT

V gene: TRBV6-2/TRBV6-3
clone size: -
J gene: TRBJ2-1
D gene: -
CDR3 protein: CASSPLLGGPKSYNEQFF
CDR3 DNA: TGTGCCAGCAGCCCACTTCTCGGGGGCCCTAAATCCTACAATGAGCAGTTCTTC

V gene: TRBV28
clone size: many
J gene: TRBJ2-6
D gene: -
CDR3 protein: CASSPYSGANVLTF
CDR3 DNA: TGTGCCAGCAGTCCCTACTCTGGGGCCAACGTCCTGACTTTC

V gene: TRBV29-1
clone size: few
J gene: TRBJ1-4
D gene: -
CDR3 protein: CSVEVAGEKLFF
CDR3 DNA: TGCAGCGTTGAAGTAGCGGGCGAAAAACTGTTTTTT

V gene: TRBV7-2
clone size: -
J gene: TRBJ2-1
D gene: TRBD1
CDR3 protein: CASSSRDSGYNEQFF
CDR3 DNA: TGTGCCAGCAGCTCCCGGGACAGCGGATACAATGAGCAGTTCTTC

V gene: TRBV24-1
clone size: few
J gene: TRBJ1-2
D gene: -
CDR3 protein: CATSDSAYGYTF
CDR3 DNA: TGTGCCACCAGTGATTCGGCGTATGGCTACACCTTC

V gene: TRBV3-1
clone size: few
J gene: TRBJ1-4
D gene: TRBD1
CDR3 protein: CASSPTPGTGRWRNSEKLFF
CDR3 DNA: TGTGCCAGCAGCCCGACCCCCGGGACAGGGAGATGGAGGAACTCTGAAAAACTGTTTTTT

V gene: TRBV3-1
clone size: -
J gene: TRBJ2-1
D gene: -
CDR3 protein: CASSSEDYNEQFF
CDR3 DNA: TGTGCCAGCAGCTCGGAGGACTACAATGAGCAGTTCTTC

V gene: TRBV5-1
clone size: -
J gene: TRBJ1-1
D gene: TRBD1
CDR3 protein: CASSRESKGQFMNTEAFF
CDR3 DNA: TGCGCCAGCAGCCGCGAATCAAAGGGACAGTTCATGAACACTGAAGCTTTCTTT

V gene: TRBV12-3/TRBV12-4
clone size: -
J gene: TRBJ2-5
D gene: -
CDR3 protein: CASSPGVKETQYF
CDR3 DNA: TGTGCCAGCAGTCCAGGCGTCAAGGAGACCCAGTACTTC

V gene: TRBV7-9
clone size: -
J gene: TRBJ2-5
D gene: -
CDR3 protein: CASSSTLSGQETQYF
CDR3 DNA: TGTGCCAGCAGCTCCACCCTGTCCGGCCAAGAGACCCAGTACTTC

V gene: TRBV29-1
clone size: -
J gene: TRBJ1-4
D gene: -
CDR3 protein: CSVGYPGRTNEKLFF
CDR3 DNA: TGCAGCGTTGGCTACCCGGGAAGAACTAATGAAAAACTGTTTTTT

V gene: TRBV12-3/TRBV12-4
clone size: -
J gene: TRBJ2-7
D gene: -
CDR3 protein: CASSLQGREQYF
CDR3 DNA: TGTGCCAGCAGCCTCCAGGGTCGGGAGCAGTACTTC

V gene: TRBV20-1
clone size: few
J gene: TRBJ2-3
D gene: TRBD2
CDR3 protein: CSAELAGVGADTQYF
CDR3 DNA: TGCAGTGCTGAACTAGCGGGAGTCGGGGCAGATACGCAGTATTTT

V gene: TRBV28
clone size: few
J gene: TRBJ2-7
D gene: -
CDR3 protein: CASSFSHVVYEQYF
CDR3 DNA: TGTGCCAGCAGTTTTTCACATGTGGTTTACGAGCAGTACTTC

V gene: TRBV5-1
clone size: many
J gene: TRBJ2-1
D gene: TRBD1
CDR3 protein: CASSLEGRRDSRNEQFF
CDR3 DNA: TGCGCCAGCAGCTTGGAGGGCCGCCGGGACAGCCGCAATGAGCAGTTCTTC

V gene: TRBV6-5
clone size: -
J gene: TRBJ1-1
D gene: -
CDR3 protein: CASRGSNTEAFF
CDR3 DNA: TGTGCCAGCAGGGGATCGAACACTGAAGCTTTCTTT

V gene: TRBV6-5
clone size: few
J gene: TRBJ2-6
D gene: TRBD2
CDR3 protein: CASSYVLAGGTSSGANVLTF
CDR3 DNA: TGTGCCAGCAGTTACGTCTTAGCGGGAGGGACTAGCTCTGGGGCCAACGTCCTGACTTTC

V gene: TRBV28
clone size: few
J gene: TRBJ2-7
D gene: TRBD1
CDR3 protein: CASSSQGIRPYEQYF
CDR3 DNA: TGTGCCAGCAGTTCACAGGGGATCCGCCCCTACGAGCAGTACTTC

V gene: TRBV18
clone size: few
J gene: TRBJ2-3
D gene: TRBD2
CDR3 protein: CASSRSGIGTDTQYF
CDR3 DNA: TGTGCCAGCTCACGGAGCGGGATTGGCACAGATACGCAGTATTTT

V gene: TRBV11-2
clone size: -
J gene: TRBJ2-5
D gene: TRBD2
CDR3 protein: CASSFPGTLAGGLYQETQYF
CDR3 DNA: TGTGCCAGCAGCTTTCCCGGGACACTAGCGGGGGGCCTGTACCAAGAGACCCAGTACTTC

V gene: TRBV2
clone size: few
J gene: TRBJ2-5
D gene: TRBD1
CDR3 protein: CASLGQGPPQETQYF
CDR3 DNA: TGTGCCAGCCTCGGACAGGGCCCCCCCCAAGAGACCCAGTACTTC

V gene: TRBV20-1
clone size: -
J gene: TRBJ2-1
D gene: -
CDR3 protein: CSAKGGPGPNYNEQFF
CDR3 DNA: TGCAGTGCTAAGGGGGGACCGGGACCAAACTACAATGAGCAGTTCTTC

V gene: TRBV5-1
clone size: -
J gene: TRBJ2-5
D gene: -
CDR3 protein: CASSPSSANRETQYF
CDR3 DNA: TGCGCCAGCAGCCCATCCTCGGCCAACCGAGAGACCCAGTACTTC

V gene: TRBV10-3
clone size: few
J gene: TRBJ2-1
D gene: TRBD2
CDR3 protein: CAILAGEGNEQFF
CDR3 DNA: TGTGCCATCCTAGCGGGAGAGGGGAATGAGCAGTTCTTC

V gene: TRBV7-8
clone size: -
J gene: TRBJ2-5
D gene: -
CDR3 protein: CASGETETQYF
CDR3 DNA: TGTGCCAGCGGCGAAACGGAGACCCAGTACTTC

V gene: TRBV5-1
clone size: few
J gene: TRBJ2-1
D gene: -
CDR3 protein: CASSFLGANEQFF
CDR3 DNA: TGCGCCAGCAGCTTCCTCGGGGCCAATGAGCAGTTCTTC

V gene: TRBV11-2
clone size: few
J gene: TRBJ2-5
D gene: -
CDR3 protein: CASSLQIQETQYF
CDR3 DNA: TGTGCCAGCAGCTTGCAGATACAAGAGACCCAGTACTTC

V gene: TRBV7-2
clone size: few
J gene: TRBJ2-1
D gene: -
CDR3 protein: CASSLPGGLPQPGEQFF
CDR3 DNA: TGTGCCAGCAGCTTACCTGGGGGGCTCCCCCAGCCGGGTGAGCAGTTCTTC

V gene: TRBV2
clone size: -
J gene: TRBJ2-3
D gene: -
CDR3 protein: CASSDYPGDTQYF
CDR3 DNA: TGTGCCAGCAGTGATTACCCCGGGGATACGCAGTATTTT

V gene: TRBV6-2/TRBV6-3
clone size: -
J gene: TRBJ2-7
D gene: -
CDR3 protein: CATNTGFLAEQYF
CDR3 DNA: TGTGCCACCAATACAGGATTCCTCGCCGAGCAGTACTTC

V gene: TRBV28
clone size: -
J gene: TRBJ2-5
D gene: TRBD1
CDR3 protein: CASSAQGQAKETQYF
CDR3 DNA: TGTGCCAGCAGTGCCCAGGGACAGGCTAAAGAGACCCAGTACTTC